These 8 T cell receptor beta chains came from one sample sequenced in a study of cytomegalovirus exposure and HLA in healthy donors. With 60 Vbeta and 13 Jbeta primers, the PCR was carried out. The repertoire was sequenced with immunoSEQ multiplex PCR; TCRdb's copy has only in-frame clones and lacks some. Of 120,000 to 150,000 clones listed, less than 85% were seen once; the top ten hold 6.5% to 7%. Input material: PBMCs. The receptors here all came from a middle-aged man in good health and CMV-seropositive.

The V gene is TRBV28, the J gene TRBJ1-6; D is unclear. The CDR3 extends over 16 amino acids. V lost 5 bases and J lost 13, with 24 bases in between. Germline V gene data show CDR1 as MDHEN and CDR2 as SYDVKM. This chain's CDR3 is CASSPLDFKVYRPLHF. For the CDR3, the DNA is TGTGCCAGCAGTCCTCTCGACTTTAAGGTATATCGGCCCCTCCACTTT.

This clone showed up just once. The rearrangement links TRBV6-5 to TRBJ1-1; 7 nucleotides match TRBD1. The CDR3 length is 15 residues. V shed 8 bases and J 0 bases; nucleotides not matched to a gene: 9. The germline CDR1 and CDR2 sequences are MNHEY and SVGAGI. This CDR3 reads CASHRTGPLNTEAFF. CDR3 bases: TGTGCCAGCCACAGGACAGGACCCTTGAACACTGAAGCTTTCTTT.

This clone was counted only a few times. CDR3 residues: CASSLAIGVPGNTIYF. CDR3 DNA sequence: TGTGCCAGCAGCTTAGCAATCGGGGTACCTGGAAACACCATATATTTT. J is TRBJ2-2 and V is TRBV7-2; D is uncertain. Matching the DNA end better, TRBJ1-3 makes the J call doubtful. The CDR3 runs 16 residues. Germline values: CDR1 SGHTA, CDR2 FQGNSA.

The chain links TRBV5-1 to TRBJ1-1; D not certain. Trimming stripped 0 bases from V and 5 bases from J, with 14 bases between. Germline CDR1 and CDR2: SGHRS and YFSETQ. The CDR3 loop spans 15 amino acids. The CDR3 DNA follows: TGCGCCAGCAGCTTGGAATATGGTTTCGGGACTGAAGCTTTCTTT. Its translation: CASSLEYGFGTEAFF. Filled out from reference TRBV5-1 and TRBJ1-1, the complete variable domain reads KAGVTQTPRYLIKTRGQQVTLSCSPISGHRSVSWYQQTPGQGLQFLFEYFSETQRNKGNFPGRFSGRQFSNSRSEMNVSTLELGDSALYLCASSLEYGFGTEAFFGQGTRLTVV.

CDR3 amino acids: CAIRPGQETRNSPLHF. The CDR3 DNA reads TGTGCCATCAGGCCGGGACAGGAGACTAGAAATTCACCCCTCCACTTT. The gene calls are TRBV10-3 and TRBJ1-6, with TRBD1 matching 8 bases. V was pared by 6 bases and J by 7 bases, with 11 bases of the junction left unmatched. This CDR3 has 16 amino acids. Germline values: CDR1 ENHRY, CDR2 SYGVKD.

This clone was counted a single time. V usage is TRBV19 and J usage is TRBJ1-1; D gene ambiguous. V lost 0 bases, J lost 5 bases, and 13 bases lay in between. The CDR3 sequence is 15 residues long. CDR1 and CDR2 (germline): LNHDA, SQIVND (reference sequence). This chain's CDR3 is CASSIDPEALTEAFF. CDR3 coding DNA: TGTGCCAGTAGTATAGATCCGGAGGCTCTGACTGAAGCTTTCTTT. Full variable domain (rest looked up from reference TRBV19 and TRBJ1-1): DGGITQSPKYLFRKEGQNVTLSCEQNLNHDAMYWYRQDPGQGLRLIYYSQIVNDFQKGDIAEGYSVSREKKESFPLTVTSAQKNPTAFYLCASSIDPEALTEAFFGQGTRLTVV.

V gene TRBV5-6 combines with J gene TRBJ2-5; 8 bases are shared with TRBD2. CDR3 length: 14 amino acids. V was pared by 4 bases and J by 5 bases, with 7 bases of the junction left unmatched. Per the germline V gene, CDR1 is SGHDT and CDR2 is YYEEEE. CDR3 residues: CASSPTGGHETQYF. The CDR3 region has the DNA TGTGCCAGCAGCCCGACGGGGGGGCATGAGACCCAGTACTTC.

Details on this clone: At one of its ends the junction is not consistent with the germline gene, which may arise from a read error. This chain joins TRBV27 and TRBJ1-6, with D maybe TRBD1 (5 bases). The V gene's germline CDR1 is MNHEY and CDR2 SMNVEV (reference sequence). The CDR3 extends over 15 amino acids. The CDR3, as DNA: TGTGCCAGCAGTTTCGTGACAGCCTATGATTCACCCCTCCACTTT. Its translation: CASSFVTAYDSPLHF.